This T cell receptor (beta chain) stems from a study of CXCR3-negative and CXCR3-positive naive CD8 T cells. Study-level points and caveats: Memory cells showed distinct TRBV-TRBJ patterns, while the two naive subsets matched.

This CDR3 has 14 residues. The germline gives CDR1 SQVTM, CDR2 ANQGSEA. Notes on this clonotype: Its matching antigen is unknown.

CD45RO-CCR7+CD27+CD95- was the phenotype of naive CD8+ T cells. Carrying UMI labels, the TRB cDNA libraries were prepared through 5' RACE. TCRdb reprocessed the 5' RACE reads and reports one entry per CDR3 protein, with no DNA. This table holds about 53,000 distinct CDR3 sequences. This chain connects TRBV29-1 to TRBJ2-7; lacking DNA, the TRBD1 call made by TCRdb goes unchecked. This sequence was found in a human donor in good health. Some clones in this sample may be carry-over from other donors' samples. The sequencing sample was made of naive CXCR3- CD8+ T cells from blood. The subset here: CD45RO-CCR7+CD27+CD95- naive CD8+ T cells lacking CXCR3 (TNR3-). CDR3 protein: CSVDGTGGYYEQYF.